This T cell receptor (beta chain) emerged from a study of T-cell reconstitution after alpha-beta-depleted transplantation in children. Study-wide points: Surviving recipient T cells and thymic progenitors produced the high day-60 TCRbeta diversity seen in some patients. Expanded graft clones, several hundred of them, were reportedly the source of alpha-beta T cells about two months after transplant. From newly produced T cells came most of the T-cell counts and diversity one year after transplant.

Comment on this clonotype: As yet, its antigen is unknown.

Unique molecular identifiers were incorporated during preparation of the TCRbeta library. Each CDR3 protein is one row after TCRdb ran MiXCR on the PCR reads. Seen here are 60,000 to 85,000 distinct CDR3 sequences, approximately 18% observed once, and the top ten hold 40% to 65%. The TCR was taken from a male patient between 2 and 9 years old who had a stem cell transplant for acute lymphoblastic leukemia, so the T cells may come from the graft donor. The specimen comprised PBMCs, mostly from graft donor cells, sampled 360 days after TCRalphabeta/CD19-depleted stem cell transplant.

The DNA of the CDR3 is TGTGCCAGCAGCTTAGTCTCGGCCGGGGAGCTGTTTTTT. Translation: CASSLVSAGELFF. This chain connects TRBV5-6 to TRBJ2-2; D gene ambiguous. CDR1 SGHDT and CDR2 YYEEEE come from the germline V gene. V lost 2 bases to trimming and J lost 6 bases, with 8 bases between them. The CDR3 contains 13 residues.